This entry lists 11 T cell receptor beta chains sequenced from one sample in a study of OX40 agonist ivuxolimab in advanced cancers. Generated by immunoSEQ multiplex PCR, the TCRdb table keeps only in-frame clones and is missing some. The sample lists some 43,000 clones, roughly 89% seen once, with around a tenth in the top ten. This specimen was CD4+ or CD8+ T cells sorted from blood, taken in a trial of the OX40 agonist ivuxolimab. These receptor sequences come from an adult with an advanced solid tumor such as melanoma, head and neck, liver or kidney cancer.

This clone came up once. The gene calls are TRBV4-2 and TRBJ2-7; 8 nucleotides align to TRBD2. V trimming: 0 bases; J trimming: 4 bases; junction bases outside the gene matches: 5. This CDR3 spans 15 amino acids. Germline V gives CDR1 LGHNA, CDR2 YNFKEQ. The CDR3 is CASSQELAVVYEQYF. The CDR3, as DNA: TGTGCCAGCAGCCAAGAACTAGCGGTTGTATACGAGCAGTACTTC.

As DNA, the CDR3 is TGTGCCAGTAGTATAATTGGTTACGAGCAGTACTTC. It translates to CASSIIGYEQYF. This chain links TRBV19 with TRBJ2-7; no reliable D call. Looked up from germline, CDR1 is LNHDA and CDR2 is SQIVND (reference sequence). CDR3 length: 12 residues. Deletions cut 2 bases from V and 4 bases from J, with 6 bases between.

This chain links TRBV7-3 with TRBJ1-1; maybe TRBD1 (5 bases). Per germline, CDR1 SGHTA and CDR2 FQGTGA. Trimming shortened V by 2 bases and J by 0 bases, and 22 bases separated the two germline ends. The CDR3 has 19 amino acids. CDR3 in DNA: TGTGCCAGCAGCTTACTGGCTTGGCAGGGACGTGGGATGAACACTGAAGCTTTCTTT. The encoded protein is CASSLLAWQGRGMNTEAFF. The variable domain in full, completed from reference TRBV7-3 and TRBJ1-1, reads GAGVSQTPSNKVTEKGKYVELRCDPISGHTALYWYRQSLGQGPEFLIYFQGTGAADDSGLPNDRFFAVRPEGSVSTLKIQRTERGDSAVYLCASSLLAWQGRGMNTEAFFGQGTRLTVV.

The count of this clone is one. The V gene is TRBV4-2, the J gene TRBJ1-2; 11 nucleotides agree with TRBD1. Germline loops: CDR1 LGHNA, CDR2 YNFKEQ. The V gene end was trimmed by 0 bases and the J gene end by 2 bases; junction bases not matched to a gene: 5. CDR3 length equals 17 residues. The CDR3 reads CASSQDTWDRGNYGYTF. The CDR3 DNA reads as TGTGCCAGCAGCCAAGATACATGGGACAGGGGGAACTATGGCTACACCTTC.

J is TRBJ2-5 and V is TRBV20-1, with D uncertain. Trimming took off 7 bases at V and 4 bases at J, with 10 bases between the two ends. Per the germline V gene, CDR1 is DFQATT and CDR2 is SNEGSKA (reference sequence). The CDR3 contains 11 residues. CDR3 in DNA: TGCAGTGGGTGGTGGGGAGAGACCCAGTACTTC. Translating it yields CSGWWGETQYF.

The V gene is TRBV7-9, the J gene TRBJ2-6, with 9 bases matching TRBD2. The CDR3 has 16 residues. The germline CDR1 and CDR2 sequences are SEHNR and FQNEAQ (reference sequence). V shed 5 bases, J shed 5 bases, and the junction held 7 bases outside the gene matches. In DNA, the CDR3 is TGTGCCAGCAGCCAAAGCGGGGGGTATTGGGCCAACGTCCTGACTTTC. This sequence encodes CASSQSGGYWANVLTF.

This chain links TRBV4-2 with TRBJ2-5; tentative D call: TRBD1 (6 bases). V was pared by 2 bases and J by 0 bases, with 19 bases between. CDR1 is LGHNA and CDR2 is YNFKEQ in the germline V gene. This CDR3 is built from 18 residues. The CDR3 bases are TGTGCCAGCAGCCAATTTCATGTGGGGGCCGGTTACCAAGAGACCCAGTACTTC. Translated: CASSQFHVGAGYQETQYF.

The V gene is TRBV7-6, the J gene TRBJ2-1; 10 bases fit TRBD2. CDR1 is SGHVS, CDR2 FNYEAQ, per germline. V shed 6 bases, J shed 0 bases, and the junction held 2 bases outside the gene matches. This CDR3 is 15 amino acids long. The CDR3 nucleotides read TGTGCCAGCAGGTCTAGCGGGAGCTCCTACAATGAGCAGTTCTTC. Protein product: CASRSSGSSYNEQFF.

This chain links TRBV5-6 with TRBJ2-5; D remains ambiguous. The CDR3 sequence is 13 residues long. The germline V gene has CDR1 SGHDT and CDR2 YYEEEE. Trimming shortened V by 0 bases and J by 5 bases, and 8 bases separated the two germline ends. The DNA for the CDR3 is TGTGCCAGCAGCTTGGGGGTTGGCGAGACCCAGTACTTC. Amino acid sequence: CASSLGVGETQYF.

V gene TRBV19 combines with J gene TRBJ2-1; TRBD1 matches 8 bases. Per the germline V gene, CDR1 is LNHDA and CDR2 is SQIVND (reference sequence). The CDR3 consists of 15 residues. Trimming cost V 2 bases and J 2 bases; bases outside gene matches: 2. CDR3 sequence (DNA): TGTGCCAGTAGTATATCAGGGGGCCCCTACAATGAGCAGTTCTTC. Residues: CASSISGGPYNEQFF.

The chain links TRBV30 to TRBJ1-2; the D is unclear. Trimming cost V 5 bases and J 6 bases, with 10 bases left between them. This CDR3 has 11 residues. Germline loops: CDR1 GTSNPN, CDR2 SVGIG (reference sequence). CDR3 nucleotide sequence: TGTGCCTGGTTGGGGAGTAATGGCTACACCTTC. Its protein product is CAWLGSNGYTF.